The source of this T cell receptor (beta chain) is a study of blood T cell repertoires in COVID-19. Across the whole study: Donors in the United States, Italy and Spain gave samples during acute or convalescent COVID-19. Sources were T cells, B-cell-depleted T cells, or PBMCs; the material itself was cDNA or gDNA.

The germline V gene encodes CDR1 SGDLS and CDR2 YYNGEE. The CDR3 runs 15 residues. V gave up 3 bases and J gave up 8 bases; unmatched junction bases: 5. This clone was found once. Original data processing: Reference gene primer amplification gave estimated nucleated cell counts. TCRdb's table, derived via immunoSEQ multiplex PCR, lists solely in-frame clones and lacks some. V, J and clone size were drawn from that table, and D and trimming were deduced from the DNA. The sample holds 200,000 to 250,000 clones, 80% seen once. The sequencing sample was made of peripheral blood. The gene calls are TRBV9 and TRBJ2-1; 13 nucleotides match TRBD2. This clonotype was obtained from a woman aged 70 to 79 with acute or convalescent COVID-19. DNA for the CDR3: TGTGCCAGCAGCGCCGGGACTAGCGGGATCTATGAGCAGTTCTTC. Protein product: CASSAGTSGIYEQFF.